This TCR beta chain derives from a study of T cells after yellow fever vaccination. Study overall: SMART-Seq v4 Ultra Low Input handled preparation of low-cell-number fractions.

This clonotype occurred a few times. One entry per CDR3 protein, called by TCRdb with MiXCR from the 5' RACE reads. The table has about 300,000 distinct CDR3 sequences, under 5% seen once; the top ten hold roughly 26%. The CDR3 is made up of 18 amino acids. Germline V gene lookup returns CDR1 MNHNY and CDR2 SVGAGI (reference sequence). Trimming at V came to 1 base and at J to 4 bases, leaving 11 bases not matched to a gene. The TCR sequence derives from a man aged 18-30 years who received the YFV17D yellow fever vaccine. The specimen was PBMCs, collected 5 days after the yellow fever booster vaccination. The chain has TRBV6-6 and TRBJ2-2; TRBD1 aligns across 8 bases. For the CDR3, the DNA is TGTGCCAGCAGTTACTTTCTGGGCAGGGGGCCAGTCACCGGGGAGCTGTTTTTT. This gives the protein CASSYFLGRGPVTGELFF.